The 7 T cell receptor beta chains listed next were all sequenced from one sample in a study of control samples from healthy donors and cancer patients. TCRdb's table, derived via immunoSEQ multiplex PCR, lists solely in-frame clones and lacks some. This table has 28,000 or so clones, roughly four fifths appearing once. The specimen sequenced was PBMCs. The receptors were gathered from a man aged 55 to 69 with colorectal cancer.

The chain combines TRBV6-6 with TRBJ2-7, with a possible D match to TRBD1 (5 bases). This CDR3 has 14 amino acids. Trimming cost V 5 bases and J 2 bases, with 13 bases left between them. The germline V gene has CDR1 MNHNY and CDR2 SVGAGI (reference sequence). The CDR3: CASSDDSRAYEQYV. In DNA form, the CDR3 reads TGTGCCAGCAGTGACGACAGTAGGGCCTACGAGCAGTACGTC.

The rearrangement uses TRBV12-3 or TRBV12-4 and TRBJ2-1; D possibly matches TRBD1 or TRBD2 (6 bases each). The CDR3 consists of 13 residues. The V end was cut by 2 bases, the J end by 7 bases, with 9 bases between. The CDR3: CASSLRGRNEQFF. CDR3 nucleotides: TGTGCCAGCAGTTTAAGGGGGAGGAATGAGCAGTTCTTC.

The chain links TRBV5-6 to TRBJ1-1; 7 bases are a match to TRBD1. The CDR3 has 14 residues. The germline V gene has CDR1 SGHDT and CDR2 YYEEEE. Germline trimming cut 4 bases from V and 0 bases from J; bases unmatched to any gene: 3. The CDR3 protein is CASSTDRLNTEAFF. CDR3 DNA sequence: TGTGCCAGCAGCACGGACAGGCTGAACACTGAAGCTTTCTTT.

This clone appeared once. CDR3 sequence (DNA): TGCGCCAGCAGCCCCGACGGCTACAATGAGCAGTTCTTC. Translating gives CASSPDGYNEQFF. The gene calls are TRBV5-1 and TRBJ2-1; D unclear. V shed 4 bases and J shed 3 bases, with 8 bases lying between them. Germline V lookup: CDR1 SGHRS, CDR2 YFSETQ. The CDR3 length is 13 residues. Full variable domain (missing parts from reference TRBV5-1 and TRBJ2-1): KAGVTQTPRYLIKTRGQQVTLSCSPISGHRSVSWYQQTPGQGLQFLFEYFSETQRNKGNFPGRFSGRQFSNSRSEMNVSTLELGDSALYLCASSPDGYNEQFFGPGTRLTVL.

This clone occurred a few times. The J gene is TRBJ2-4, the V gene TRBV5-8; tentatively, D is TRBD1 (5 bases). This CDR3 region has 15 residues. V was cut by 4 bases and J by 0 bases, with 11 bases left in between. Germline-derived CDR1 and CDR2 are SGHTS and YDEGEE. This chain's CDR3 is CASSEARVAKNIQYF. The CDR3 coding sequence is TGTGCCAGCAGCGAGGCCAGGGTAGCCAAAAACATTCAGTACTTC. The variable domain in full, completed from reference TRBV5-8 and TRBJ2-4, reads EAGVTQSPTHLIKTRGQQATLRCSPISGHTSVYWYQQALGLGLQFLLWYDEGEERNRGNFPPRFSGRQFPNYSSELNVNALELEDSALYLCASSEARVAKNIQYFGAGTRLSVL.

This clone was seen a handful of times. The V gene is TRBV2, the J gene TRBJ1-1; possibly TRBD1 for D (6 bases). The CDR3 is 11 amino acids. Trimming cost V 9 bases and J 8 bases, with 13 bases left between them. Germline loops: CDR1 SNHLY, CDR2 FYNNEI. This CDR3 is CASLGTLEAFF. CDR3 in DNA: TGTGCCAGTTTGGGGACACTCGAAGCTTTCTTT.

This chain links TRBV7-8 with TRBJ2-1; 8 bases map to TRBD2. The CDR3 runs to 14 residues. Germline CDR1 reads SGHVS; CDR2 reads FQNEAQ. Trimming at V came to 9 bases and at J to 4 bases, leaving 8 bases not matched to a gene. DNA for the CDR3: TGTGCCAGTAAGGGCGGGGGGTCATACAATGAGCAGTTCTTC. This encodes CASKGGGSYNEQFF.